Each of the 17 T cell receptor beta chains below was sequenced from the same sample in a study of T-cell reconstitution after alpha-beta-depleted transplantation in children (dated by TCRdb to 2016 to 2018). To prepare the library, PCR was applied. Data came from an Illumina HiSeq 2500. Molecular barcoding was employed in the preparation of TCR libraries, with unique molecular identifiers being used to normalize TCRbeta repertoire quantification. TCRdb reworked the public reads: Q25 trimming with fastp, MiXCR clone assembly, productive beta chains retained. Entries are consolidated by CDR3 protein sequence, retaining the most common genes and DNA. The sample profile shows hundreds of thousands of distinct CDR3 sequences; over 9.5% of them were found once. Of the sample, roughly 4% is held by the ten largest clones. Sequencing was performed on PBMCs from the stem cell graft donor, taken from the stem cell graft. Receptor source: a human donor who donated a stem cell graft to a child with acute myeloid leukemia.

This rearrangement joins TRBV7-2 to TRBJ2-2, with TRBD1 identical over 11 bases. J was trimmed by 6 bases and V by 5 bases; bases with no gene match: 17. There are 19 residues in the CDR3. Germline CDR1 is SGHTA and CDR2 is FQGNSA. The CDR3 DNA reads as TGTGCCAGCAGCCGGGACAGGGGGATACTAGCGAGAAACTCCGGGGAGCTGTTTTTT. Translation gives CASSRDRGILARNSGELFF.

At least ten counts were recorded for this clonotype. This sequence joins TRBV4-1 and TRBJ2-1; no clear D. V was shortened by 0 bases and J by 10 bases, with 10 bases between the two germline ends. This CDR3 has 13 amino acids. Germline-derived CDR1 and CDR2 are MGHRA and YSYEKL. The CDR3 nucleotides read TGCGCCAGCAGCCAAGATAGGGCGAGCGAGCAGTTCTTC. Translating gives CASSQDRASEQFF.

This clonotype was observed many times. The CDR3 spells CSVKRVGTDTQYF. The CDR3 bases are TGCAGTGTTAAGCGAGTGGGCACAGATACGCAGTATTTT. The rearrangement joins TRBV20-1 to TRBJ2-3; D uncertain. This CDR3 region has 13 residues. Trimming took off 7 bases at V and 1 base at J, with 12 bases between the two ends. The germline CDR1 and CDR2 sequences are DFQATT and SNEGSKA (reference sequence).

This clonotype was found many times. The rearrangement uses TRBV6-5 and TRBJ2-7; D unclear. This CDR3 spans 13 amino acids. Germline CDR1 MNHEY, CDR2 SVGAGI. V dropped 2 bases and J dropped 3 bases, with 8 bases sitting between them. For the CDR3, the DNA is TGTGCCAGCAGTTACGATGTCGGCTACGAGCAGTACTTC. It codes for CASSYDVGYEQYF.

The chain has TRBV15 and TRBJ2-6; 12 bases are shared with TRBD2. Germline V gene data show CDR1 as LNHNV and CDR2 as YYDKDF (reference sequence). V shed 8 bases and J 4 bases; nucleotides not matched to a gene: 3. CDR3 length: 15 residues. This CDR3 is CATRTSGTGANVLTF. In DNA, the CDR3 is TGTGCCACCCGGACTAGCGGGACAGGGGCCAACGTCCTGACTTTC.

This clonotype was counted a few times. The chain links TRBV20-1 to TRBJ1-1, with a weak D call TRBD1 (6 bases). CDR3 size: 13 residues. With 0 bases removed from V and 3 bases from J, the gap between germline ends came to 8 bases. Germline CDR1 is DFQATT and CDR2 is SNEGSKA (reference sequence). The CDR3 DNA sequence: TGCAGTGCTAGAGATCAGGGGTACACTGAAGCTTTCTTT. Translated: CSARDQGYTEAFF.

This clonotype has only a few counts. J is TRBJ2-7 and V is TRBV6-6; D is unresolved. Germline loops: CDR1 MNHNY, CDR2 SVGAGI (reference sequence). The V end was cut by 0 bases, the J end by 8 bases, with 11 bases between. This CDR3 is built from 13 residues. The CDR3 loop is CASSYSTAVQQYF. DNA of the CDR3: TGTGCCAGCAGTTACTCAACGGCCGTCCAGCAGTACTTC.

This clonotype occurred many times. The chain carries TRBV12-3 or TRBV12-4 and TRBJ2-7, with 11 bases matching TRBD2. The CDR3 is 15 amino acids. V lost 5 bases and J lost 2; bases outside the gene matches: 5. CDR3 loop: CASSLRTSGPYEQYF. The CDR3 DNA reads as TGTGCCAGCAGTCTCCGGACTAGCGGGCCCTACGAGCAGTACTTC.

This clonotype was observed a few times. The rearrangement joins TRBV6-1 to TRBJ2-1; D is uncertain. Trimming pared 2 bases from V and 6 bases from J, leaving 14 bases between. This CDR3 is built from 15 residues. Germline V gene lookup returns CDR1 MNHNS and CDR2 SASEGT. The CDR3 sequence is CASSESTGRFNEQFF. The CDR3 DNA is TGTGCCAGCAGTGAAAGCACGGGCCGCTTCAATGAGCAGTTCTTC.

This clonotype was found many times. The chain couples TRBV27 to TRBJ2-3; TRBD2 is a possible D gene (6 bases). This CDR3 spans 16 amino acids. The V end was cut by 4 bases, the J end by 3 bases, with 17 bases between. The germline V gene has CDR1 MNHEY and CDR2 SMNVEV (reference sequence). The chain's CDR3 is CASSWASLGGTDTQYF. For the CDR3, the DNA is TGTGCCAGCAGTTGGGCTAGCCTAGGAGGGACAGATACGCAGTATTTT.

This clonotype was counted at least ten times. V gene TRBV12-3 or TRBV12-4 combines with J gene TRBJ2-1, with D possibly matching TRBD1 (6 bases). The CDR3 runs 15 residues. The V and J ends lost 8 bases and 0 bases respectively, with 14 bases between them. CDR3 bases: TGTGCCAGCGCATTACAGGGAAGCTCCTACAATGAGCAGTTCTTC. Encoded protein: CASALQGSSYNEQFF.

A few counts support this clonotype. V usage is TRBV30 and J usage is TRBJ2-2; D may be TRBD1 or TRBD2 (5 bases each). The germline CDR1 and CDR2 sequences are GTSNPN and SVGIG (reference sequence). V dropped 2 bases and J dropped 3 bases, with 13 bases sitting between them. This CDR3 has 15 amino acids. The DNA for the CDR3 is TGTGCCTGGAGTCCTTTGGGACGGGACACCGGGGAGCTGTTTTTT. Residues: CAWSPLGRDTGELFF.

This clonotype has only a few counts. The chain has TRBV7-2 and TRBJ2-3; 10 bases align to TRBD2. CDR3 size: 16 residues. Germline trimming cut 5 bases from V and 3 bases from J; bases unmatched to any gene: 8. Germline V gene data show CDR1 as SGHTA and CDR2 as FQGNSA. The CDR3 nucleotides read TGTGCCAGCAGCCCCCGTAGCGGGAGGAGGACAGATACGCAGTATTTT. Translating it yields CASSPRSGRRTDTQYF.

There are a few counts of this clonotype. The chain recombines TRBV4-3 with TRBJ2-7; no reliable D call. The germline CDR1 and CDR2 sequences are LGHNA and YSLEER. Trimming took off 0 bases at V and 5 bases at J, with 14 bases between the two ends. The CDR3 loop spans 15 amino acids. DNA of the CDR3: TGCGCCAGCAGCCAAGATCGGACCGCGTGGGACGAGCAGTACTTC. Translating gives CASSQDRTAWDEQYF.

The CDR3 loop reads CASSPSTGGSGNTIYF. The CDR3 coding sequence is TGTGCCAGCTCACCATCGACAGGGGGCTCTGGAAACACCATATATTTT. The V gene is TRBV18, the J gene TRBJ1-3; 9 bases match TRBD1. J lost 0 bases, V lost 2 bases, and 2 bases had no gene match. The CDR3 has 16 amino acids. The germline V gene encodes CDR1 KGHSH and CDR2 LQKENI.

This clonotype was counted a few times. J is TRBJ2-3 and V is TRBV7-9; D gene uncertain. Germline V CDR1 and CDR2: SEHNR, FQNEAQ (reference sequence). There are 13 residues in the CDR3. With 10 bases removed from V and 4 bases from J, the gap between germline ends came to 15 bases. CDR3 region: CATLSTGADTQYF. The CDR3 region has the DNA TGTGCCACCCTCTCTACGGGCGCAGATACGCAGTATTTT.

This chain links TRBV6-1 with TRBJ1-1, with D perhaps TRBD1 (5 bases). Germline V gene data show CDR1 as MNHNS and CDR2 as SASEGT. Trimming stripped 0 bases from V and 0 bases from J, with 5 bases between. This CDR3 is 14 amino acids long. CDR3 bases: TGTGCCAGCAGTGAAGCGGACATGAACACTGAAGCTTTCTTT. Its protein product is CASSEADMNTEAFF.